The rows below give T cell receptor beta chains drawn from one sample of a study of HIV-infected children after antiretroviral therapy interruption. TCRdb re-called the 3' RACE reads through MiXCR, storing one row per CDR3 protein. Of tens of thousands of distinct CDR3 sequences listed, approximately 7% were seen once; the top ten hold approximately 1%. Sample: CD45RA+ CD4+ T cells from PBMCs, pooled from several time points, taken from a donor given antiretroviral therapy, either interrupted or continuous. These receptors were taken from a pool of human donors with HIV. Both conserved end residues are part of each CDR3. A D gene is named only where the DNA matches it firmly. Clone sizes are given selectively: once, few, many, or a class where the clone is expanded.

cdr3_aa	cdr3_nt	d_call	clone_size	j_call	v_call
CASSIWKKIDGYTF	TGTGCCAGCAGCATATGGAAGAAGATAGACGGCTACACCTTC	.	many	TRBJ1-2	TRBV5-6
CASRLGGREQYF	TGTGCCAGCAGACTGGGGGGGCGGGAACAGTACTTC	.	.	TRBJ2-7	TRBV6-6
CASSSGTRQYF	TGTGCCAGCAGCTCCGGGACTAGGCAGTACTTC	TRBD2	many	TRBJ2-5	TRBV12-3/TRBV12-4
CASRLAGGGGIQYF	TGTGCCAGCAGACTAGCGGGAGGAGGGGGCATTCAGTACTTC	TRBD2	many	TRBJ2-4	TRBV6-5
CASSQTGEANEKLFF	TGTGCCAGCTCTCAGACAGGAGAGGCTAATGAAAAACTGTTTTTT	.	many	TRBJ1-4	TRBV18
CASRRLAVNEQFF	TGTGCCAGCAGGCGACTAGCTGTCAATGAGCAGTTCTTC	TRBD2	many	TRBJ2-1	TRBV12-3/TRBV12-4
CASSLDRPSTDTQYF	TGTGCCAGCAGTTTGGACAGGCCTAGCACAGATACGCAGTATTTT	TRBD1	.	TRBJ2-3	TRBV28
CSASTGGSYEQYF	TGCAGTGCTAGCACAGGCGGCTCCTACGAGCAGTACTTC	.	many	TRBJ2-7	TRBV20-1
CASSRETYEQYF	TGTGCCAGCTCAAGGGAGACCTACGAGCAGTACTTC	.	many	TRBJ2-7	TRBV18
CSVTSGANVLTF	TGCAGCGTTACCTCTGGGGCCAACGTCCTGACTTTC	.	many	TRBJ2-6	TRBV29-1
CASSGTGTSSEQYF	TGCGCCAGCAGCGGGACCGGGACTAGCTCCGAGCAGTACTTC	TRBD2	many	TRBJ2-7	TRBV5-1
CSARKMLGQDYYF	TGCAGTGCCCGAAAAATGCTAGGACAGGATTACTACTTC	TRBD1	many	TRBJ2-5	TRBV20-1
CASSFGGTLDEQFF	TGTGCCAGCAGTTTCGGTGGTACCTTGGATGAGCAGTTCTTC	.	many	TRBJ2-1	TRBV5-4
CSVDGRIQETQYF	TGCAGCGTTGATGGGCGGATCCAAGAGACCCAGTACTTC	.	.	TRBJ2-5	TRBV29-1
CASSPRLSSYNEQFF	TGTGCCAGCAGCCCTCGACTTAGCTCCTACAATGAGCAGTTCTTC	.	.	TRBJ2-1	TRBV4-2
CSLGPGYTF	TGCAGCCTGGGGCCGGGCTACACCTTC	.	few	TRBJ1-2	TRBV29-1
CSVEEFGRGTDTQYF	TGCAGCGTTGAAGAGTTCGGGAGGGGCACAGATACGCAGTATTTT	TRBD2	many	TRBJ2-3	TRBV29-1
CASSYGTIYNEQFF	TGTGCCAGCAGTTACGGGACAATCTACAATGAGCAGTTCTTC	.	few	TRBJ2-1	TRBV6-6
CASSLRDTVLSSTDTQYF	TGTGCCAGCAGTTTACGGGACACAGTTCTGTCTAGCACAGATACGCAGTATTTT	.	many	TRBJ2-3	TRBV12-3/TRBV12-4
CASSLAAGKNQPQHF	TGTGCCAGCAGCTTAGCTGCCGGTAAAAATCAGCCCCAGCATTTT	.	many	TRBJ1-5	TRBV7-8
CASSKYDGTEAFF	TGTGCCAGCAGCAAATATGACGGCACTGAAGCTTTCTTT	.	few	TRBJ1-1	TRBV21-1
CASRGLAGTDTQYF	TGCGCCAGCAGAGGACTAGCGGGCACAGATACGCAGTATTTT	TRBD2	many	TRBJ2-3	TRBV23-1
CASSPLAGGYNEQFF	TGTGCCAGCAGTCCACTAGCGGGGGGGTACAATGAGCAGTTCTTC	TRBD2	few	TRBJ2-1	TRBV6-6
CASSIRESTDTQYF	TGTGCCAGTAGTATCCGGGAAAGCACAGATACGCAGTATTTT	.	once	TRBJ2-3	TRBV19
CSASSWTSGIQETQYF	TGCAGTGCTAGTTCGTGGACTAGCGGGATCCAAGAGACCCAGTACTTC	TRBD2	many	TRBJ2-5	TRBV20-1